This TCR beta chain is drawn from a study of CD4 T cells in relation to SARS-CoV-2 and coronaviruses. Overall study: PBMCs were cultured with antigen for nine to eleven days before TCR beta sequencing.

The data were produced by immunoSEQ multiplex PCR, yet TCRdb's version contains in-frame clones alone and is incomplete. The repertoire consists of approximately 25,000 clones, with around 80% occurring once and the leading ten covering about 15%. Germline trimming cut 1 base from V and 5 bases from J; bases unmatched to any gene: 4. This CDR3 has 17 residues. Germline V gene lookup returns CDR1 MGHRA and CDR2 YSYEKL. The unexposed donors gave CD4+ T cells in about 2011-2019, prior to COVID-19. Isolation of CD4+ T cells took place after about 9 days in culture. By share, this clone ranks as large. Antigen unknown.

The material sequenced was CD4+ T cells from PBMCs, cultured in vitro. The V and J genes are TRBV4-1 and TRBJ2-5; the match to TRBD2 covers 16 bases. This clonotype was obtained from a human donor in good health. The CDR3 loop reads CASSQGGLAGGQETQYF. The CDR3 DNA follows: TGCGCCAGCAGCCAAGGGGGACTAGCGGGGGGGCAGGAGACCCAGTACTTC.